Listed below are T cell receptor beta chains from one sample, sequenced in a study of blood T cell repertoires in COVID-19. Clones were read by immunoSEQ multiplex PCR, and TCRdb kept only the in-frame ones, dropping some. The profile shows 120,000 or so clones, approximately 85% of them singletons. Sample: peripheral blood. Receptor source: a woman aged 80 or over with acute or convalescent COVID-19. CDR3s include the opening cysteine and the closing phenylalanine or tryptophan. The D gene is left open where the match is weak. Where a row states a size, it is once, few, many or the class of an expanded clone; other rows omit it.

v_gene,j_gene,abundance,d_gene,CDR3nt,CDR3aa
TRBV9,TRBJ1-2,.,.,TGTGCCAGCAGCGATAGAAGGGAGGGCGATGGCTACACCTTC,CASSDRREGDGYTF
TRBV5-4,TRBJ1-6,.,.,TGTGCCAGCAGCTTGGCCAGTCAGGGTGCGAATTCACCCCTCCACTTT,CASSLASQGANSPLHF
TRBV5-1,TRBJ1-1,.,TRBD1,TGCGCCAGCAGCTTAGGGGGCGCGAACACTGAAGCTTTCTTT,CASSLGGANTEAFF
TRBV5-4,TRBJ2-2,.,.,TGTGCCAGCAGCCAACAGGGGAACACCGGGGAGCTGTTTTTT,CASSQQGNTGELFF
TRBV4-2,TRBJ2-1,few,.,TGTGCCAGCAGCCAAGATCTATTCCAGGCGGGGAACAATGAGCAGTTCTTC,CASSQDLFQAGNNEQFF
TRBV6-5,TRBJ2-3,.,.,TGTGCCAGCAACCCGGCAGATACGCAGTATTTT,CASNPADTQYF
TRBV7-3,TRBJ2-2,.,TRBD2,TGTGCCAGCAGCTTATTGTCGACTAGCGGGGGCTACACCGGGGAGCTGTTTTTT,CASSLLSTSGGYTGELFF
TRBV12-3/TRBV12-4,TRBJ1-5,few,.,TGTGCCAGCAGCCCCTCGGGGCAGCCCCAGCATTTT,CASSPSGQPQHF
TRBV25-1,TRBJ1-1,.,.,TGTGCCAGCACAAGAGGGGGTACTGAAGCTTTCTTT,CASTRGGTEAFF
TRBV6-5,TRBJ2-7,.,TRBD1,TGTGCCAGCAGGCGGGGACAGGGTACCTACGAGCAGTACTTC,CASRRGQGTYEQYF
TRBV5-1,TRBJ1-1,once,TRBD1,TGCGCCAGCGGTGGGACAGGTGGAAACACTGAAGCTTTCTTT,CASGGTGGNTEAFF
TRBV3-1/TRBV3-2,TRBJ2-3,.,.,TGTGCCAGCAGCCAAGTTTCTTCGTCAGATACGCAGTATTTT,CASSQVSSSDTQYF
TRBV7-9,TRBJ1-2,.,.,TGTGCCAGCAGCTCCCCCTTGGGGGCTGGCTACACCTTC,CASSSPLGAGYTF
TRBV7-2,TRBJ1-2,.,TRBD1,TGTGCCAGCAGCTCCGACAGGGCCTCATATGGCTACACCTTC,CASSSDRASYGYTF
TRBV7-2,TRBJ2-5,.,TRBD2,TGTGCCAGCAGCTTAAAGGGACTAGCGGGGAATCAAGAGACCCAGTACTTC,CASSLKGLAGNQETQYF
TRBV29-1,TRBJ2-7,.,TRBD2,TGCAGCGTAGGCGGGGGGGACACCTACGAGCAGTACTTC,CSVGGGDTYEQYF
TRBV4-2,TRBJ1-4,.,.,TGTGCCAGCAGCCAAGACAGGGACTCAAATGAAAAACTGTTTTTT,CASSQDRDSNEKLFF
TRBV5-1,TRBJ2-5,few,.,TGCGCCAGCAGCTTGGTCCCGGGGGGCGGAGAGACCCAGTACTTC,CASSLVPGGGETQYF
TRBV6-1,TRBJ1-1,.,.,TGTGCCAGCAGTGACAACTTGGGGGGGACTGAAGCTTTCTTT,CASSDNLGGTEAFF
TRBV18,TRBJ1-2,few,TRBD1,TGTGCCAGCTCACCAAGAGCGGGACAGGGGCCTAACTATGGCTACACCTTC,CASSPRAGQGPNYGYTF
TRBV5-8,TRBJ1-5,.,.,TGTGCCAGCAGCTTGGTACAGGTTCATCAGCCCCAGCATTTT,CASSLVQVHQPQHF
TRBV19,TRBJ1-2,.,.,TGTGCCAGTAGACGTATATCGGGGATTGGTGATGGCTACACCTTC,CASRRISGIGDGYTF
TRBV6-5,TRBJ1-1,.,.,TGTGCCAGCGTAACGGGGGGGATCTACACTGAAGCTTTCTTT,CASVTGGIYTEAFF
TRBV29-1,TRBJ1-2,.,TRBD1,TGCAGCGTTGATAGGACAGGGGGAAACTATGGCTACACCTTC,CSVDRTGGNYGYTF
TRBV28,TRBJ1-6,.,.,TGTGCCAGCAGTTTCGGGACTGATCCAAATTCACCCCTCCACTTT,CASSFGTDPNSPLHF
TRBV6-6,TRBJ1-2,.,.,TGTGCCAGCACCCGATCGACAGCTGCTAACTATGGCTACACCTTC,CASTRSTAANYGYTF
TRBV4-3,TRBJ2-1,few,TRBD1,TGCGCCAGCAGCCAAGATCTGGGGACAGGTTTTAGGGAGCAGTTCTTC,CASSQDLGTGFREQFF
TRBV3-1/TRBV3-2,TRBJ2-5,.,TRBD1,TGTGCCAGCAGCCAAGCAGGGGGCGCGGGTGAGACCCAGTACTTC,CASSQAGGAGETQYF
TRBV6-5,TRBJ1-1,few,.,TGTGCCAGCAGTTACGCTAACAGTATGAACACTGAAGCTTTCTTT,CASSYANSMNTEAFF
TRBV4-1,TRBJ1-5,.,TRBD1,TGCGCCAGCAGCCAAGGACAGGGACCGTGGCCCCAGCATTTT,CASSQGQGPWPQHF
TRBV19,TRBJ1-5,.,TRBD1,TGTGCCAGTAAAACATCCGGGACAGGGTTCAATCAGCCCCAGCATTTT,CASKTSGTGFNQPQHF
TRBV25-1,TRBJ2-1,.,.,TGTGCCAGCAGTGGAGGATTCTACAATGAGCAGTTCTTC,CASSGGFYNEQFF
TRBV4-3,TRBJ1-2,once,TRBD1,TGCGCCAGCAGCCAAGATAGGACAGGTGGTGGCTACACCTTC,CASSQDRTGGGYTF
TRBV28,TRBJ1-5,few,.,TGTGCCAGCACAGGGGTTGCGAGCAATCAGCCCCAGCATTTT,CASTGVASNQPQHF
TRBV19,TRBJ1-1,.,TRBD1,TGTGCCAGTAGAGAGGGCAGGGGGCGTGAGACTGAAGCTTTCTTT,CASREGRGRETEAFF
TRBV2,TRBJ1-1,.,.,TGTGCCAGCAGTGTCGGAAGGGGCACGGCTGAAGCTTTCTTT,CASSVGRGTAEAFF
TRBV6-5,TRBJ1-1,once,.,TGTGCCAGCAGATCCCAGGGGAACACTGAAGCTTTCTTT,CASRSQGNTEAFF
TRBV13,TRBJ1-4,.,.,TGTGCCAGCAGCTCCTACAGGGAGAGGGAAAAACTGTTTTTT,CASSSYREREKLFF
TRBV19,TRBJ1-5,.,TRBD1,TGTGCCAGTAAATGGGGACAGGGAGGTCAGCCCCAGCATTTT,CASKWGQGGQPQHF
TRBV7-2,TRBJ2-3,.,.,TGTGCCAGCAGCTCGCCGGGTCTAATTACAGATACGCAGTATTTT,CASSSPGLITDTQYF
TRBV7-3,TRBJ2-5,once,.,TGTGCCAGCAGCAAAGGGGGTTTGGAGACCCAGTACTTC,CASSKGGLETQYF